The rows below give T cell receptor beta chains drawn from one sample of a study of cytomegalovirus exposure and HLA in healthy donors. Method: immunoSEQ multiplex PCR; TCRdb's copy keeps in-frame clones and lacks some. The sample lists 90,000 to 150,000 clones; roughly four fifths were seen once. The specimen was PBMCs. These receptor sequences come from a woman aged 25 to 39 in good health and CMV-seropositive. CDR3s include the opening cysteine and the closing phenylalanine or tryptophan. The order of the fields is J gene, D gene, V gene, clone size, CDR3 DNA, CDR3 protein. D genes are given only for firm matches. For some rows the clone size is stated as once, few or many, or as a class when expanded; others skip it.

J gene: TRBJ1-4
D gene: NA
V gene: TRBV2
clone size: NA
CDR3 DNA: TGTGCCAGCAACCACCCCTCAGATGAAAAACTGTTTTTT
CDR3 protein: CASNHPSDEKLFF

J gene: TRBJ1-2
D gene: TRBD1
V gene: TRBV5-1
clone size: NA
CDR3 DNA: TGCGCCAGCAGCCCGACAGGGTTAGGCTATGGCTACACCTTC
CDR3 protein: CASSPTGLGYGYTF

J gene: TRBJ1-2
D gene: TRBD1
V gene: TRBV28
clone size: NA
CDR3 DNA: TGTGCCAGCAGGGGACAGACGGACTATGGCTACACCTTC
CDR3 protein: CASRGQTDYGYTF

J gene: TRBJ2-3
D gene: NA
V gene: TRBV7-9
clone size: NA
CDR3 DNA: TGTGCCAGCAGCTTATTGTCGTACAGGCCAAACACAGATACGCAGTATTTT
CDR3 protein: CASSLLSYRPNTDTQYF

J gene: TRBJ2-7
D gene: TRBD2
V gene: TRBV28
clone size: NA
CDR3 DNA: TGTGCCAGCGTTTCGGGGGGGACCTACGAGCAGTACTTC
CDR3 protein: CASVSGGTYEQYF

J gene: TRBJ1-4
D gene: NA
V gene: TRBV18
clone size: few
CDR3 DNA: TGTGCCAGCTCCCCCCCCCATACAAAGAAAGCTAATGAAAAACTGTTTTTT
CDR3 protein: CASSPPHTKKANEKLFF

J gene: TRBJ2-7
D gene: TRBD1
V gene: TRBV29-1
clone size: NA
CDR3 DNA: TGCAGCGTTGAAGAAACCGGGACAGGGGGCGACGAGCAGTACTTC
CDR3 protein: CSVEETGTGGDEQYF

J gene: TRBJ2-3
D gene: TRBD1
V gene: TRBV6-5
clone size: NA
CDR3 DNA: TGTGCCAGCAGTTACTCGGGACAGGGGGGCACAGATACGCAGTATTTT
CDR3 protein: CASSYSGQGGTDTQYF

J gene: TRBJ2-5
D gene: TRBD2
V gene: TRBV29-1
clone size: NA
CDR3 DNA: TGCAGCGTTGCCTCTAGCGGGGGGCCCCTTGAGACCCAGTACTTC
CDR3 protein: CSVASSGGPLETQYF

J gene: TRBJ2-5
D gene: TRBD2
V gene: TRBV4-1
clone size: NA
CDR3 DNA: TGCGCCAGCAGCCGAGAATTGACTAGCTCAGGGGAGACCCAGTACTTC
CDR3 protein: CASSRELTSSGETQYF

J gene: TRBJ2-1
D gene: NA
V gene: TRBV5-1
clone size: NA
CDR3 DNA: TGCGCCAGCAGCTTGGAGTGGACTGGATCAAATGAGCAGTTCTTC
CDR3 protein: CASSLEWTGSNEQFF

J gene: TRBJ2-1
D gene: NA
V gene: TRBV12-5
clone size: NA
CDR3 DNA: TGTGCTAGTGGTTTGGTTTCCCGGGGGGCCTTCCCCTACAATGAGCAGTTCTTC
CDR3 protein: CASGLVSRGAFPYNEQFF

J gene: TRBJ2-7
D gene: TRBD1
V gene: TRBV11-3
clone size: NA
CDR3 DNA: TGTGCCAGCAGCTCTGACAGGGATTACGAGCAGTACTTC
CDR3 protein: CASSSDRDYEQYF

J gene: TRBJ1-2
D gene: NA
V gene: TRBV28
clone size: once
CDR3 DNA: TGTGCCAGCAGTTACTTGGCGGAGGGGGGCTACACCTTC
CDR3 protein: CASSYLAEGGYTF

J gene: TRBJ1-1
D gene: NA
V gene: TRBV28
clone size: few
CDR3 DNA: TGTGCCAGCAGTTTGCTGGGGGGGAACACTGAAGCTTTCTTT
CDR3 protein: CASSLLGGNTEAFF

J gene: TRBJ1-4
D gene: NA
V gene: TRBV7-9
clone size: NA
CDR3 DNA: TGTGCCAGCAGCTTAGGTGGAGGTGAAAAACTGTTTTTT
CDR3 protein: CASSLGGGEKLFF

J gene: TRBJ1-2
D gene: NA
V gene: TRBV15
clone size: NA
CDR3 DNA: TGTGCCACCAGCAGAGCGCGGGGCGCGAACTATGGCTACACCTTC
CDR3 protein: CATSRARGANYGYTF

J gene: TRBJ2-7
D gene: NA
V gene: TRBV25-1
clone size: NA
CDR3 DNA: TGTGCCAGCAGTAGCCAGGGGCAGGCGGACTACGAGCAGTACTTC
CDR3 protein: CASSSQGQADYEQYF

J gene: TRBJ2-7
D gene: NA
V gene: TRBV27
clone size: NA
CDR3 DNA: TGTGCCAGACGATTCTACGAGCAGTACTTC
CDR3 protein: CARRFYEQYF

J gene: TRBJ2-7
D gene: NA
V gene: TRBV7-2
clone size: NA
CDR3 DNA: TGTGCCAGCAGCTTAGCTTTAGTCTACGAGCAGTACTTC
CDR3 protein: CASSLALVYEQYF

J gene: TRBJ2-7
D gene: NA
V gene: TRBV2
clone size: NA
CDR3 DNA: TGTGCCAGCGCCTCGGGGTGCGAGCAGTACTTC
CDR3 protein: CASASGCEQYF

J gene: TRBJ2-3
D gene: NA
V gene: TRBV6-1
clone size: NA
CDR3 DNA: TGTGCCAGCAGTGAAGCGCTCGGGAGTACGCAGTATTTT
CDR3 protein: CASSEALGSTQYF

J gene: TRBJ1-4
D gene: NA
V gene: TRBV29-1
clone size: NA
CDR3 DNA: TGCAGCGCCTCGGGGAGGGGTAATGAAAAACTGTTTTTT
CDR3 protein: CSASGRGNEKLFF

J gene: TRBJ2-1
D gene: NA
V gene: TRBV7-3
clone size: NA
CDR3 DNA: TGTGCCAGCAGCTTAAGGTCCCCCGGGACACAAACGCTCAATGAGCAGTTCTTC
CDR3 protein: CASSLRSPGTQTLNEQFF